The clone carrying this T cell receptor beta chain has just a few counts. Its cognate antigen is unknown. Germline trimming cut 6 bases from V and 2 bases from J; bases unmatched to any gene: 5. The CDR3 spans 14 residues. CDR1 SGHTA and CDR2 FQGNSA come from the germline V gene. This sample stems from a study of cytomegalovirus exposure and HLA in healthy donors. Background on the study: The same platform was used for the roughly 120 validation repertoires as for the roughly 700 first-cohort repertoires, as reported in a later analysis.

Profiled with immunoSEQ multiplex PCR; TCRdb holds only in-frame clones, not every one. The sample carries 80,000 to 100,000 clones, roughly 89% recorded once. Study findings and constraints: According to a subsequent analysis, TCR clusters identified in the first cohort showed a tendency to co-occur across the 120 or so validation repertoires. Most TCR sequences showed up rarely, but some public TCRs showed up in many donors. Cytomegalovirus status, reportedly, was diagnosed with high specificity and sensitivity by the classifier.

Sequences were obtained from PBMCs. The source of this sequence is a woman aged 25-40 years in good health and CMV-seronegative. This rearrangement joins TRBV7-2 to TRBJ1-2, with 8 bases fitting TRBD1. The CDR3 bases are TGTGCCAGCAGACGGGACAGGAGGAACTATGGCTACACCTTC. This translates into CASRRDRRNYGYTF.